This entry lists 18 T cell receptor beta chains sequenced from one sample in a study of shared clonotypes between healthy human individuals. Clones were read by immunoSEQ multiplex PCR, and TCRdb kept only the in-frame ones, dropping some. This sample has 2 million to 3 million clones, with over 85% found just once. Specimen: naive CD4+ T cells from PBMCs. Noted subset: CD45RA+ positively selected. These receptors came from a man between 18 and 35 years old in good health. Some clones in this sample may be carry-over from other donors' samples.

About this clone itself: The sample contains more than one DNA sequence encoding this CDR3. The CDR3 DNA reads as TGTGCCAGCAGCTTGGCTGGGTCCTACAATGAGCAGTTCTTC. Amino acid sequence: CASSLAGSYNEQFF. The V call is TRBV5-4, the J call TRBJ2-1; no definite D call. Looked up from germline, CDR1 is SGHNT and CDR2 is YYREEE (reference sequence). Trimming stripped 0 bases from V and 1 base from J, with 5 bases between. The CDR3 consists of 14 residues.

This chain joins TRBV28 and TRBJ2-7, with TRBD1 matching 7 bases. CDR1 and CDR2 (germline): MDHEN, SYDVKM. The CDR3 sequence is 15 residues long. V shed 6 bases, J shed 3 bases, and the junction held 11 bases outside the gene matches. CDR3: CASRPGDRADYEQYF. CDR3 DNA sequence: TGTGCCAGCAGACCCGGGGACAGAGCAGACTACGAGCAGTACTTC. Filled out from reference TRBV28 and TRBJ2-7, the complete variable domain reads DVKVTQSSRYLVKRTGEKVFLECVQDMDHENMFWYRQDPGLGLRLIYFSYDVKMKEKGDIPEGYSVSREKKERFSLILESASTNQTSMYLCASRPGDRADYEQYFGPGTRLTVT.

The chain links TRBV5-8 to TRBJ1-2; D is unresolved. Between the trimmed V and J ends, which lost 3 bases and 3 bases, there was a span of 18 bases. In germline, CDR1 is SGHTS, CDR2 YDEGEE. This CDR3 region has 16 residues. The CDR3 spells CASSSIAVGGYYGYTF. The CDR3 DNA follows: TGTGCCAGCAGCTCTATAGCGGTCGGCGGCTACTATGGCTACACCTTC. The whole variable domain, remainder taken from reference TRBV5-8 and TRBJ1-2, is EAGVTQSPTHLIKTRGQQATLRCSPISGHTSVYWYQQALGLGLQFLLWYDEGEERNRGNFPPRFSGRQFPNYSSELNVNALELEDSALYLCASSSIAVGGYYGYTFGSGTRLTVV.

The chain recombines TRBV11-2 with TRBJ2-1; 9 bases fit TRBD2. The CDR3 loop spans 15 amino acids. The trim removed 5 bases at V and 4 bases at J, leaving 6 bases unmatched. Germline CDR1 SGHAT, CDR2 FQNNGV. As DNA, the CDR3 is TGTGCCAGCAGCAGCCGCCTAGCGGGATACAATGAGCAGTTCTTC. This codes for CASSSRLAGYNEQFF.

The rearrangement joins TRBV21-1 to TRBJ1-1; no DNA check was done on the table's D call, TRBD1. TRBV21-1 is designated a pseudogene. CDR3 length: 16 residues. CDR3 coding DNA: TGTGCCAGCAGCAGCAGGGGGCGGGGATTTGACACTGAAGCTTTCTTT. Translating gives CASSSRGRGFDTEAFF.

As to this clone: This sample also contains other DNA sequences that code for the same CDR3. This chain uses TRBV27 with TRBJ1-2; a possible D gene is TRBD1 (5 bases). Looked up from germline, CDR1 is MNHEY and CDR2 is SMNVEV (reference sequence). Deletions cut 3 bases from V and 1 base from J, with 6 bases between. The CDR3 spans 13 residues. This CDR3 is CASSLGLNYGYTF. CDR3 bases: TGTGCCAGCAGTTTGGGACTTAACTATGGCTACACCTTC.

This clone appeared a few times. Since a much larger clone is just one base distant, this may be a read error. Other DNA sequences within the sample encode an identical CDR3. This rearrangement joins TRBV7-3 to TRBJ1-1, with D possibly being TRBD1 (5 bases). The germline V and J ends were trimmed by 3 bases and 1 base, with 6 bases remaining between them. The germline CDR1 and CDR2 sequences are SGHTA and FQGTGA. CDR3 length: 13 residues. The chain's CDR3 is CASSFQGNTEAFF. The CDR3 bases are TGTGCCAGCAGCTTCCAGGGGAACACTGAAGCTTTCTTT. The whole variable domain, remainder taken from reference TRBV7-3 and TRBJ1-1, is GAGVSQTPSNKVTEKGKYVELRCDPISGHTALYWYRQSLGQGPEFLIYFQGTGAADDSGLPNDRFFAVRPEGSVSTLKIQRTERGDSAVYLCASSFQGNTEAFFGQGTRLTVV.

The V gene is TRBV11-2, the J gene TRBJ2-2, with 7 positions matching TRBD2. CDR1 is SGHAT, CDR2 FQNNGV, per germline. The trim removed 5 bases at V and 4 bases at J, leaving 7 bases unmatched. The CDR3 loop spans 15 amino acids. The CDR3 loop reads CASSPRGVTTGELFF. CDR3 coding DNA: TGTGCCAGCAGCCCCCGGGGGGTAACCACCGGGGAGCTGTTTTTT.

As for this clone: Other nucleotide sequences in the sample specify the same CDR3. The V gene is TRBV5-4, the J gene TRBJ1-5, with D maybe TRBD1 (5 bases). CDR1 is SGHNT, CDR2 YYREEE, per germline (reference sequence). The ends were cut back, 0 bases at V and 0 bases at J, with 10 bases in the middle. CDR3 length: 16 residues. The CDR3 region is CASSLGGTNSNQPQHF. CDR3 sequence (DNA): TGTGCCAGCAGCTTGGGGGGGACTAATAGCAATCAGCCCCAGCATTTT.

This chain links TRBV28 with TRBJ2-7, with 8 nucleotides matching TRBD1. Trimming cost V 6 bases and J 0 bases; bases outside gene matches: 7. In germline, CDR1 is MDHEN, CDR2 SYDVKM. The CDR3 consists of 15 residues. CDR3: CASSPQGAASYEQYF. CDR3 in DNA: TGTGCCAGCAGCCCGCAGGGGGCAGCCTCCTACGAGCAGTACTTC.

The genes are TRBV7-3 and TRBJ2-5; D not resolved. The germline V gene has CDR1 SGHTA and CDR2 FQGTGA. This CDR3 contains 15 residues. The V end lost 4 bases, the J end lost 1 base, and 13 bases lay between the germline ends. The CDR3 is CASSYPNSAQETQYF. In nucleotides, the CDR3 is TGTGCCAGCAGCTACCCCAACAGCGCCCAAGAGACCCAGTACTTC.

The DNA for the CDR3 is TGCGCCAGCTCGCCCTGGACAGGGACCGCCACCGGGGAGCTGTTTTTT. The encoded protein is CASSPWTGTATGELFF. The V and J genes are TRBV5-1 and TRBJ2-2, with TRBD1 matching over 8 bases. J was trimmed by 4 bases and V by 7 bases; bases with no gene match: 12. The germline V gene has CDR1 SGHRS and CDR2 YFSETQ. The CDR3 has 16 amino acids.

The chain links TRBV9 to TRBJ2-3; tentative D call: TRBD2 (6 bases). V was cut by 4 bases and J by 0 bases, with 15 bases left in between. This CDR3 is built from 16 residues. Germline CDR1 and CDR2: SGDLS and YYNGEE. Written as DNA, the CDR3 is TGTGCCAGCAGCCTAACTAGCTACGTTAGCACAGATACGCAGTATTTT. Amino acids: CASSLTSYVSTDTQYF.

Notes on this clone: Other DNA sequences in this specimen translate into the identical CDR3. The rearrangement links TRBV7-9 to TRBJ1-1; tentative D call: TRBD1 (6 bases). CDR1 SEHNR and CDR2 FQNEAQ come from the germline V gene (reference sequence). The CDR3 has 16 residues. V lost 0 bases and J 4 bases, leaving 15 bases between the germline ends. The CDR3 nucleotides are TGTGCCAGCAGCTTAGCGGGGGGCATGACGGGCACTGAAGCTTTCTTT. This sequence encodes CASSLAGGMTGTEAFF.

The CDR3 loop is CASRTSGRLGELFF. In DNA, the CDR3 is TGTGCCAGCAGGACTAGCGGGAGGCTTGGGGAGCTGTTTTTT. J is TRBJ2-2 and V is TRBV7-6, with 13 bases identical to TRBD2. The CDR3 runs 14 residues. V dropped 6 bases and J dropped 8; count of bases not matched to a gene: 3. Germline CDR1 and CDR2: SGHVS and FNYEAQ.

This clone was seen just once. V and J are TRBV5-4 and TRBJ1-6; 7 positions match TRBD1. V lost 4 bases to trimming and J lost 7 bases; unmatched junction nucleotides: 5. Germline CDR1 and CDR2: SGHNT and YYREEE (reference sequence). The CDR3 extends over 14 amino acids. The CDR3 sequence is CASSRDSSNSPLHF. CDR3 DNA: TGTGCCAGCAGCCGGGACAGCTCAAATTCACCCCTCCACTTT.

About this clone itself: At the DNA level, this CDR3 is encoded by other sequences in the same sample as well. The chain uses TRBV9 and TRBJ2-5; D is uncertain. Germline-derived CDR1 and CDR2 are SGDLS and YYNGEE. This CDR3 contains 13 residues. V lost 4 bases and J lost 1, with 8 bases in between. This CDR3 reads CASSTGPQETQYF. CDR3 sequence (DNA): TGTGCCAGCAGCACCGGGCCCCAAGAGACCCAGTACTTC.

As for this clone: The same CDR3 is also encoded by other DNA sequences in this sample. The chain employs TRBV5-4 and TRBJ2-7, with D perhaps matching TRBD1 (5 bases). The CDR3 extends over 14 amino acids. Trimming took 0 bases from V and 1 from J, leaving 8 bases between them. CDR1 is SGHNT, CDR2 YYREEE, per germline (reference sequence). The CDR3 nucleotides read TGTGCCAGCAGCTTGGGCCAGGGATCCTACGAGCAGTACTTC. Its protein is CASSLGQGSYEQYF.